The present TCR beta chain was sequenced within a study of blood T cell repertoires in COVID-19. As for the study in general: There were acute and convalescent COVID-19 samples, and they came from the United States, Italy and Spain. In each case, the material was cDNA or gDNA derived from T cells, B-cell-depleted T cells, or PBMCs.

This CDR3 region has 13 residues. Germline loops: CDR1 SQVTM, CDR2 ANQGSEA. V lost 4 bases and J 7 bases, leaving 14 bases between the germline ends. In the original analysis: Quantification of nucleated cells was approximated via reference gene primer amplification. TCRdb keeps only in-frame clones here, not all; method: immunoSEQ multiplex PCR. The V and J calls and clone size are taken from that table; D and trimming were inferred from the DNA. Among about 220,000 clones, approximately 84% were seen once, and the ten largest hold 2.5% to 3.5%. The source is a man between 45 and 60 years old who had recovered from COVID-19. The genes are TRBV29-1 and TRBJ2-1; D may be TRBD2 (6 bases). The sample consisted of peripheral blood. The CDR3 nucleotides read TGCAGCGTTGCCCAAACTAGCAGTAATGAGCAGTTCTTC. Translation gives CSVAQTSSNEQFF.